This T cell receptor beta chain originates from a study of blood T cell repertoires in COVID-19. This CDR3 contains 16 residues. Germline V gene data show CDR1 as SEHNR and CDR2 as FQNEAQ (reference sequence). The V end lost 0 bases, the J end lost 2 bases, and 11 bases lay between the germline ends. TCRdb's table, derived via immunoSEQ multiplex PCR, lists solely in-frame clones and lacks some. The sample has fewer than 150,000 clones, more than 80% seen once. Sequencing was done on a sample of peripheral blood. The genes are TRBV7-9 and TRBJ1-3, with D perhaps matching TRBD1 (6 bases). This clonotype was sampled from a woman in her 50s with acute or convalescent COVID-19. The CDR3 here is CASSLARGAAGNTIYF. The CDR3 DNA sequence: TGTGCCAGCAGCTTAGCGCGGGGGGCAGCTGGAAACACCATATATTTT.